This T cell receptor (beta chain) was captured by sequencing in a study of response to subunit inactivated influenza vaccine. Study results and caveats: Authors proposed each seasonal influenza vaccination draws in few new T cells.

About this clonotype: Its antigen is unknown.

Each CDR3 protein is one row after TCRdb ran MiXCR on the RT-PCR reads. The sample lists roughly 460,000 distinct CDR3 sequences, about a tenth occurring once. The input for sequencing was PBMCs from blood, taken 40 to 50 days after vaccination. This receptor was identified in a middle-aged man who received an inactivated influenza vaccine.

The CDR3 sequence is CASSPAQGMNTEAFF. CDR3 in DNA: TGTGCCAGCAGTCCCGCACAGGGGATGAACACTGAAGCTTTCTTT. The V and J genes are TRBV6-2 or TRBV6-3 and TRBJ1-1; 7 bases line up with TRBD1. The germline V gene has CDR1 MNHEY and CDR2 SVGEGT. V dropped 5 bases and J dropped 0; count of bases not matched to a gene: 6. This CDR3 spans 15 amino acids.